This TCR beta chain derives from a study of spatial heterogeneity in lung cancer. Across the whole study: Alpha-chain sequences were consistently detected less often than beta-chain sequences.

By sample share, this clonotype is medium-sized. A library prepared for alpha chains yielded this beta chain as an off-target read; its size is of little meaning. The time point is: sample taken at primary tumor resection. Unsorted whole RNA of tumor, nontumor lung or frozen PBMC was sequenced. TCR cDNA molecules were tagged individually, and each one carried a unique molecular identifier. Via MiXCR, TCRdb re-called the 5' RACE reads, giving one row per CDR3 protein. In the table there are roughly 3,200 distinct CDR3 sequences, around 3.5% of which are singletons. V shed 1 base and J shed 3 bases, with 15 bases lying between them. Per germline, CDR1 LGHDT and CDR2 YNNKEL (reference sequence). The length of the CDR3 is 16 residues.

The TCR was taken from a human donor with early-stage non-small cell lung cancer. The chain combines TRBV3-1 with TRBJ1-2, with TRBD1 as a possible D gene (5 bases). The sample here was lung tissue, taken at surgery. The DNA of the CDR3 is TGTGCCAGCAGCCAAGGTTCTCGGGACTTTTACTATGGCTACACCTTC. Its protein is CASSQGSRDFYYGYTF.